The 21 T cell receptor beta chains below were found in one sample sequenced in a study of technical replicates of blood from four donors. Assay: immunoSEQ multiplex PCR; the TCRdb copy retains only in-frame clones and omits some. The repertoire holds about 73,000 clones, with approximately 91% as singletons. Material for sequencing was PBMCs. The receptor source for this set is a human donor in good health. Some clones in this sample may be carry-over from other donors' samples.

V and J are TRBV19 and TRBJ2-5; possibly TRBD2 for D (7 bases). The germline V and J ends were trimmed by 1 base and 1 base, with 10 bases remaining between them. This CDR3 comprises 15 residues. Germline V gives CDR1 LNHDA, CDR2 SQIVND (reference sequence). The CDR3: CASSIVGGAQETQYF. CDR3 nucleotides: TGTGCCAGTAGTATAGTTGGGGGGGCCCAAGAGACCCAGTACTTC. Together with reference TRBV19 and TRBJ2-5, the CDR3 gives the full variable domain: DGGITQSPKYLFRKEGQNVTLSCEQNLNHDAMYWYRQDPGQGLRLIYYSQIVNDFQKGDIAEGYSVSREKKESFPLTVTSAQKNPTAFYLCASSIVGGAQETQYFGPGTRLLVL.

This clone is a singleton in its sample. V is TRBV11-3 and J is TRBJ2-7; the D gene is possibly TRBD1 (6 bases). Germline V gene lookup returns CDR1 SGHNT and CDR2 YENEEA. V was clipped by 0 bases and J by 3 bases, with 15 bases between them. This CDR3 has 16 residues. CDR3 DNA: TGTGCCAGCAGCTTAGATCGTCGGGGACAAAGCTACGAGCAGTACTTC. Amino acid sequence: CASSLDRRGQSYEQYF.

In the case of this clone: Other DNA sequences from this sample encode an identical CDR3 as well. This sequence joins TRBV6-5 and TRBJ1-6; D ambiguous. This CDR3 has 15 amino acids. V gave up 4 bases and J gave up 2 bases, with 9 bases separating them. Germline values: CDR1 MNHEY, CDR2 SVGAGI. The CDR3 bases are TGTGCCAGCAGTTTCGAGGGCACCTATAATTCACCCCTCCACTTT. Protein product: CASSFEGTYNSPLHF.

This rearrangement joins TRBV7-9 to TRBJ2-5, with D unclear. Germline values: CDR1 SEHNR, CDR2 FQNEAQ (reference sequence). The CDR3 contains 15 residues. The V and J ends lost 3 bases and 0 bases respectively, with 11 bases between them. In DNA form, the CDR3 reads TGTGCCAGCAGCTTGGGCTCGGCCAACCAAGAGACCCAGTACTTC. It yields the protein CASSLGSANQETQYF.

The chain recombines TRBV18 with TRBJ1-6; no firm D call. Germline CDR1 reads KGHSH; CDR2 reads LQKENI. V was shortened by 8 bases and J by 7 bases, with 12 bases between the two germline ends. The CDR3 is made up of 13 amino acids. CDR3 in amino acids: CASAPSGNSPLHF. CDR3 DNA sequence: TGTGCCAGCGCGCCCTCGGGGAATTCACCCCTCCACTTT. The full variable domain, in which reference TRBV18 and TRBJ1-6 provide the parts outside the CDR3, is NAGVMQNPRHLVRRRGQEARLRCSPMKGHSHVYWYRQLPEEGLKFMVYLQKENIIDESGMPKERFSAEFPKEGPSILRIQQVVRGDSAAYFCASAPSGNSPLHFGNGTRLTVT.

The V and J genes are TRBV7-6 and TRBJ2-7, with 8 bases aligning to TRBD2. Germline V CDR1 and CDR2: SGHVS, FNYEAQ. J was trimmed by 6 bases and V by 5 bases; bases with no gene match: 3. This CDR3 region has 12 residues. This CDR3 is CASSRLASEQYF. CDR3 sequence (DNA): TGTGCCAGCAGCCGACTAGCGAGCGAGCAGTACTTC.

This clone has more than one count but fewer than ten. The chain couples TRBV13 to TRBJ2-3, with D possibly being TRBD1 (6 bases). The CDR3 runs 14 residues. Germline CDR1 is PRHDT and CDR2 is FYEKMQ (reference sequence). V lost 5 bases to trimming and J lost 4 bases, with 13 bases between them. The DNA for the CDR3 is TGTGCCAGCAGCACACTTTCAGGGGCAGATACGCAGTATTTT. Translation gives CASSTLSGADTQYF.

The chain recombines TRBV6-5 with TRBJ2-7, with TRBD2 matching over 9 bases. The CDR3 length is 16 residues. Losses at the gene ends were 0 bases for V and 2 bases for J; bases not matched to a gene: 5. Looked up from germline, CDR1 is MNHEY and CDR2 is SVGAGI. The chain's CDR3 is CASSYSSSGGPYEQYF. The CDR3 nucleotides read TGTGCCAGCAGTTACTCGAGTAGCGGGGGCCCCTACGAGCAGTACTTC.

J is TRBJ1-1 and V is TRBV29-1, with 7 positions matching TRBD1. The CDR3 runs 15 residues. The V and J ends lost 5 bases and 1 base, in that order; junction bases with no gene match: 10. CDR1 SQVTM and CDR2 ANQGSEA come from the germline V gene. In DNA, the CDR3 is TGCAGCGTTTTGAGGGGGCCTGATACGAACACTGAAGCTTTCTTT. It translates to CSVLRGPDTNTEAFF.

V gene TRBV7-3 combines with J gene TRBJ2-1, with 10 nucleotides matching TRBD2. CDR1 is SGHTA, CDR2 FQGTGA, per germline. V shed 5 bases and J 6 bases; nucleotides not matched to a gene: 1. The CDR3 runs to 13 residues. Written as DNA, the CDR3 is TGTGCCAGCAGCCGACTAGCGGGCAATGAGCAGTTCTTC. Translation gives CASSRLAGNEQFF.

This chain uses TRBV10-3 with TRBJ2-3, with D tentatively TRBD2 (6 bases). CDR1 is ENHRY and CDR2 is SYGVKD in the germline V gene. The V end lost 5 bases, the J end lost 2 bases, and 11 bases lay between the germline ends. The CDR3 loop spans 14 amino acids. The CDR3 protein is CAISPGTSTDTQYF. CDR3 nucleotide sequence: TGTGCCATCAGTCCCGGGACTTCCACAGATACGCAGTATTTT.

The chain employs TRBV5-1 and TRBJ2-2; D unclear. Germline loops: CDR1 SGHRS, CDR2 YFSETQ. The CDR3 contains 15 residues. V lost 7 bases, J lost 0 bases, and 13 bases lay in between. The CDR3 DNA reads as TGCGCCAGCGCCGTAAGCATCCCGAACACCGGGGAGCTGTTTTTT. This encodes CASAVSIPNTGELFF.

This clone is a singleton in its sample. The V gene is TRBV9, the J gene TRBJ1-1; TRBD1 matches 7 bases. This CDR3 spans 17 amino acids. The V segment lost 1 base and the J segment 0 bases; nucleotides outside the gene matches: 9. In germline, CDR1 is SGDLS, CDR2 YYNGEE. The CDR3 reads CASSVSPGRGLNTEAFF. The CDR3 DNA is TGTGCCAGCAGCGTAAGCCCCGGGAGGGGGCTGAACACTGAAGCTTTCTTT.

The chain uses TRBV30 and TRBJ2-2; 11 bases map to TRBD2. The germline V gene has CDR1 GTSNPN and CDR2 SVGIG (reference sequence). The CDR3 covers 16 residues. V gave up 0 bases and J gave up 3 bases; unmatched junction bases: 3. CDR3 amino acids: CAWSVLAGVDTGELFF. The CDR3, as DNA: TGTGCCTGGAGTGTACTAGCGGGAGTTGACACCGGGGAGCTGTTTTTT.

V usage is TRBV21-1 and J usage is TRBJ1-5; TRBD1, the D gene given by the table, was not confirmed from the DNA. TRBV21-1 is assigned pseudogene status. CDR3 length: 19 amino acids. The CDR3 DNA reads TGTGCCAGCGCATCATCGACAGGGGCCGTCGAATATAGCAATCAGCCCCAGCATTTT. Its translation: CASASSTGAVEYSNQPQHF.

The chain carries TRBV4-1 and TRBJ1-2; D unresolved. The CDR3 has 14 residues. CDR1 is MGHRA and CDR2 is YSYEKL in the germline V gene. Trimming cost V 1 base and J 3 bases, with 9 bases left between them. CDR3: CASSQVTAHYGYTF. Written as DNA, the CDR3 is TGCGCCAGCAGCCAAGTAACAGCCCACTATGGCTACACCTTC.

This clone was observed once. The rearrangement uses TRBV6-1 and TRBJ2-7, with TRBD1 matching over 9 bases. The CDR3 has 15 residues. V was clipped by 6 bases and J by 2 bases; unmatched bases: 8. Germline lookup yields CDR1 MNHNS and CDR2 SASEGT. CDR3 DNA sequence: TGTGCCAGCAGGGGGGGGGACAGGGCTGCCTACGAGCAGTACTTC. It yields the protein CASRGGDRAAYEQYF.

This chain connects TRBV5-4 to TRBJ2-7; D gene ambiguous. The CDR3 has 15 residues. Germline loops: CDR1 SGHNT, CDR2 YYREEE (reference sequence). Trimming removed 0 bases from V and 0 bases from J, with 10 bases in between. CDR3 amino acids: CASSLAAGSSYEQYF. CDR3 DNA: TGTGCCAGCAGCTTGGCTGCCGGTAGCTCCTACGAGCAGTACTTC.

This chain connects TRBV4-2 to TRBJ2-5; D unclear. The V and J ends lost 1 base and 1 base respectively, with 7 bases between them. CDR1 is LGHNA, CDR2 YNFKEQ, per germline. The length of the CDR3 is 14 residues. The CDR3 spells CASSQGATQETQYF. In DNA, the CDR3 is TGTGCCAGCAGCCAAGGGGCAACCCAAGAGACCCAGTACTTC.

This clone was observed a few times. The chain uses TRBV9 and TRBJ2-5, with D possibly TRBD1 on 6 matching bases. This CDR3 has 13 residues. Germline CDR1 and CDR2: SGDLS and YYNGEE. Trimming pared 4 bases from V and 2 bases from J, leaving 9 bases between. The CDR3 loop reads CASSQGQQETQYF. The DNA for the CDR3 is TGTGCCAGCAGCCAAGGACAGCAAGAGACCCAGTACTTC.

In this sample, this clone turned up once. The chain carries TRBV15 and TRBJ1-5, with 8 bases aligning to TRBD1. Per the germline V gene, CDR1 is LNHNV and CDR2 is YYDKDF (reference sequence). The CDR3 runs to 16 residues. Trimming cost V 1 base and J 6 bases; bases outside gene matches: 8. CDR3 protein: CATSRVRGQASQPQHF. The CDR3 coding sequence is TGTGCCACCAGCAGAGTTCGGGGACAGGCCTCTCAGCCCCAGCATTTT.